This TCR beta chain was captured by sequencing in a study of vaccination and CD4 T cells after COVID-19. Study-level background: Convalescent donors: six male, four female; seven Caucasian, two Asian, one multiracial, two Hispanic. Findings and limits, study-wide: Median SARS-CoV-2-reactive clonotype numbers went from 21 to 38; this increase was not significant.

Treatment reported: approximately nine-day PBMC culture with coronavirus spike peptide pools or control peptides (ViraFEST assay). Sequencing of the DNA from cultured CD4+ T cells was carried out with the Oncomine TCR Beta short-read assay. After culture, CD4+ T cells served as the source for genomic DNA extraction. TCRdb ran MiXCR on the PCR reads and lists one entry per CDR3 protein. The sample consists of roughly 5,000 distinct CDR3 sequences, approximately 73% of them appearing once. The J segment lost 4 bases and the V segment lost 4 bases, leaving 2 bases of the junction unmatched. CDR3 length: 14 amino acids. CDR1 LNHDA and CDR2 SQIVND come from the germline V gene (reference sequence). As to this clonotype: Its antigen is currently unknown.

The receptor was isolated from a human donor who had recovered from COVID-19. Sequenced sample: CD4+ T cells from blood, cultured in vitro. The rearrangement joins TRBV19 to TRBJ2-3; the match to TRBD2 covers 10 bases. The DNA for the CDR3 is TGTGCCAGTAGTAAGCGGGGGGGCCCAGATACGCAGTATTTT. The encoded protein is CASSKRGGPDTQYF.